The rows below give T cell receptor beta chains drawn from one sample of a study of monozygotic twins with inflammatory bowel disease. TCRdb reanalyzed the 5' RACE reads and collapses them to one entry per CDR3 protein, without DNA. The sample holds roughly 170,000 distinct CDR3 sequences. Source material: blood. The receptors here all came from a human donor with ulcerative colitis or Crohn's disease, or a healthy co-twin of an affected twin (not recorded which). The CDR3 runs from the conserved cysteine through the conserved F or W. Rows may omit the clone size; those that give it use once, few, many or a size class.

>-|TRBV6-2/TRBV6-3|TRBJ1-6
CASSYYGPASYNSPLHF
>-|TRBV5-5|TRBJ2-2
CASSDPGGNTGELFF
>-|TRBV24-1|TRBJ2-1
CATSDFRSYEQFF
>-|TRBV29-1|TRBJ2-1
CSAILWAREQFF
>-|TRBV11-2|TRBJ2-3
CASSLGLAGQNPSTDTQYF
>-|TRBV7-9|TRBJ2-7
CASSSLTSGSSYEQYF
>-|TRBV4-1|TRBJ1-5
CASSQSWDGGNQPQHF
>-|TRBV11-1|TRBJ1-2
CASSLIDRGGGYTF
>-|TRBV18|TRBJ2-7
CASSPGLQSSYEQFF
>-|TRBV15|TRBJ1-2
CATSNLLGANYGYTF
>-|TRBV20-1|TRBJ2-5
CSARGRGMRETQYF
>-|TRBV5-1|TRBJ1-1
CASSSFPIRGSDTEAFF
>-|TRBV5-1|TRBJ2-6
CASSLGDSGANVLTF
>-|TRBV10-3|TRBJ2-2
CAISGTTGELFF
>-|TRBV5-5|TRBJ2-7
CASSLGATSDYEQYF
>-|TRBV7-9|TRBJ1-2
CASSVRDTDPYGYTF
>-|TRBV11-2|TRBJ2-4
CASSLSGQVLAAKNIQYF
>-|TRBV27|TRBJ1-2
CASSLLGTAKYGYTF
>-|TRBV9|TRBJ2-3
CASSEWDRGGGTDTQYF
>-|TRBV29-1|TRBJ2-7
CSVVADKLSSYEQYF
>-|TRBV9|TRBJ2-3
CASSVTLPGTDTQYF
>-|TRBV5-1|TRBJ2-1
CASSLQGGPYNFEQFF
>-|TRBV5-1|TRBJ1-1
CASSLDPSDRKAFF
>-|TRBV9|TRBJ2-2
CASSVVLNTGELFF
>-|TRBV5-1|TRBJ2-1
CASSSLAGVAYNEQFF
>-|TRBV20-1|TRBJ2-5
CSARDLKYSGRAPETQYF
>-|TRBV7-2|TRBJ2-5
CASSLGAGGPETQYF
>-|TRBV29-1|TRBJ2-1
CSLTLTYNEQFF
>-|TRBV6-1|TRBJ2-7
CASSEGTTYEQYF
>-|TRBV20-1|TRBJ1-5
CSARPEGPSSNQPQHF
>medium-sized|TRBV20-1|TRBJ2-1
CSARVGLDYNEQFF
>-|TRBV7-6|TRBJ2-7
CASSLTSNYEQYF
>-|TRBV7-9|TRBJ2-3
CASGSTGPDTQYF
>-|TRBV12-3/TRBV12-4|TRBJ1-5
CASSYRGDQPQHF
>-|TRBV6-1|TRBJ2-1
CASSPETSFSYNEQFF
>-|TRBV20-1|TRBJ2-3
CSANPASQGSADTQYF
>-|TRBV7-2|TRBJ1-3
CASSLGHSGGNTIYF
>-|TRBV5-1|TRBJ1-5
CASSPGPAARNQPQHF